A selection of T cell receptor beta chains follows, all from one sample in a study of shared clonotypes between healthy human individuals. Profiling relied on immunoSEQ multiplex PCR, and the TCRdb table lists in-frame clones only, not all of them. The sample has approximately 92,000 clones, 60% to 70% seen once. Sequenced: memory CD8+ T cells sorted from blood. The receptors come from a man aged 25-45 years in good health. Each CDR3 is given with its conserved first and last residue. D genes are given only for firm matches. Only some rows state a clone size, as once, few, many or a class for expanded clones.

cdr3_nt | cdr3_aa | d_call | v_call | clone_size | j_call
TGTGCCAGTAGTATTAGTGGCGGGGTGGACTTAAGCACAGATACGCAGTATTTT | CASSISGGVDLSTDTQYF | NA | TRBV19 | NA | TRBJ2-3
TGTGCCAGTAGTGTCGACAGGGCCTATCAGCCCCAGCATTTT | CASSVDRAYQPQHF | TRBD1 | TRBV19 | NA | TRBJ1-5
TGTGCCAGCAGTTCAGACCCGGGGGGCACAGATACGCAGTATTTT | CASSSDPGGTDTQYF | NA | TRBV27 | NA | TRBJ2-3
TGTGCCAGCAGCGGACGGACTAGCGGGAGAGGCAATGAGCAGTTCTTC | CASSGRTSGRGNEQFF | TRBD2 | TRBV7-6 | NA | TRBJ2-1
TGTGCCAGCAGCTTAACAGGGGTAGGCACAGATACGCAGTATTTT | CASSLTGVGTDTQYF | NA | TRBV7-3 | NA | TRBJ2-3
TGCGCCAGCAGTGAGCTGCGTGGTGAGCAGTTCTTC | CASSELRGEQFF | NA | TRBV10-1 | few | TRBJ2-1
TGTGCCAGCAGCTCAAGGACTAGCGGGAGTCGGGATACGCAGTATTTT | CASSSRTSGSRDTQYF | TRBD2 | TRBV7-8 | NA | TRBJ2-3
TGTGCCAGCAGCTATGGAGGAAGAGCCTACGAGCAGTACTTC | CASSYGGRAYEQYF | NA | TRBV5-6 | few | TRBJ2-7
TGTGCCAGCAGCCAATCTTGGTGGTTGTCTAGCGGGATCCAGAGCTCCTACAATGAGCAGTTCTTC | CASSQSWWLSSGIQSSYNEQFF | TRBD2 | TRBV14 | NA | TRBJ2-1
TGTGCCAGCAGCTTAGCCGGGACCCTCGACGAGCAGTACTTC | CASSLAGTLDEQYF | NA | TRBV11-2 | NA | TRBJ2-7
TGTGCCAGCACGGGACAGGGATACTACGAGCAGTACTTC | CASTGQGYYEQYF | TRBD1 | TRBV25-1 | NA | TRBJ2-7
TGTGCCAGCAGGAGGGGGCCTGAAGCTTTCTTT | CASRRGPEAFF | TRBD1 | TRBV28 | NA | TRBJ1-1
TGTGCCAGCAGTCCAGCCGGGGTGAGAGGGGGACTCTATGGCTACACCTTC | CASSPAGVRGGLYGYTF | NA | TRBV28 | NA | TRBJ1-2
TGTGCCAGCAGTGATGTAACTAGCGGGATCAATGAGCAGTTCTTC | CASSDVTSGINEQFF | TRBD2 | TRBV25-1 | NA | TRBJ2-1
TGTGCCAGCAGTCCTACTAGCGGACCCGGGGAGCTGTTTTTT | CASSPTSGPGELFF | TRBD2 | TRBV6-4 | many | TRBJ2-2
TGCGCCAGCAGCTTGGTGGGACAGGGATTAGGCGAGCAGTACTTC | CASSLVGQGLGEQYF | TRBD1 | TRBV5-1 | NA | TRBJ2-7
TGTGCCAGCACCCTGGGACTGAACTCCTACGAGCAGTACTTC | CASTLGLNSYEQYF | NA | TRBV2 | many | TRBJ2-7
TGCGCCAGCAGCCGGAGCCTAGCGGGGAACTACGAGCAGTACTTC | CASSRSLAGNYEQYF | TRBD2 | TRBV4-3 | NA | TRBJ2-7
TGTGCCAGCAGCTTGTCCAGGGCCGGGGGTGAAGCTTTCTTT | CASSLSRAGGEAFF | NA | TRBV7-2 | NA | TRBJ1-1
TGTGCCAGCGCAGGGAGCGCTGGAAACACCATATATTTT | CASAGSAGNTIYF | NA | TRBV25-1 | NA | TRBJ1-3
TGTGCCAGCAGCACCATAACCGGTACTGAAGCTTTCTTT | CASSTITGTEAFF | NA | TRBV28 | NA | TRBJ1-1
TGCAGCGTTGAAGGCCGTGCCCAGGGGAGCTCCTACAATGAGCAGTTCTTC | CSVEGRAQGSSYNEQFF | NA | TRBV29-1 | many | TRBJ2-1